These 20 T cell receptor beta chains came from one sample sequenced in a study of T cells after somatic rescue of genetic block. Sequenced by immunoSEQ multiplex PCR; TCRdb stores in-frame clones only, minus some. In the table there are tens of thousands of clones, 70% to 90% of which are singletons. The sequenced sample consisted of peripheral blood mononuclear cells (PBMCs). The receptor source for this set is a young woman.

This sequence joins TRBV2 and TRBJ2-5, with 7 bases that match TRBD2. V lost 6 bases to trimming and J lost 0 bases; unmatched junction nucleotides: 4. The CDR3 extends over 14 amino acids. CDR1 SNHLY and CDR2 FYNNEI come from the germline V gene. Written as DNA, the CDR3 is TGTGCCAGCAGGGGGGGGACCTACCAAGAGACCCAGTACTTC. This codes for CASRGGTYQETQYF.

The table lists this clone with a few counts. The rearrangement joins TRBV30 to TRBJ2-5; the D gene is possibly TRBD2 (5 bases). V was shortened by 0 bases and J by 5 bases, with 10 bases between the two germline ends. This CDR3 region has 13 residues. Per germline, CDR1 GTSNPN and CDR2 SVGIG (reference sequence). As DNA, the CDR3 is TGTGCCTGGAGTGTTGCCGGGGAGGAGACCCAGTACTTC. It codes for CAWSVAGEETQYF.

J is TRBJ1-5 and V is TRBV4-2; 8 bases fit TRBD1. Trimming removed 0 bases from V and 5 bases from J; junction bases left unmatched: 3. Per the germline V gene, CDR1 is LGHNA and CDR2 is YNFKEQ. This CDR3 has 15 residues. DNA for the CDR3: TGTGCCAGCAGCCAAGATGGACAGGGCCATCAGCCCCAGCATTTT. Translating it yields CASSQDGQGHQPQHF.

The V and J genes are TRBV4-2 and TRBJ1-1, with D unresolved. Germline-derived CDR1 and CDR2 are LGHNA and YNFKEQ. The CDR3 sequence is 13 residues long. Trimming removed 0 bases at V and 5 bases at J, with 7 bases between. The CDR3 coding sequence is TGTGCCAGCAGCCAAGATCGGAGGACTGAAGCTTTCTTT. Amino acid sequence: CASSQDRRTEAFF.

This sequence joins TRBV18 and TRBJ1-4; unclear D gene. CDR3 length equals 13 residues. CDR1 KGHSH and CDR2 LQKENI come from the germline V gene. V lost 2 bases, J lost 5 bases, and 6 bases lay in between. As DNA, the CDR3 is TGTGCCAGCTCACCAACTTCAAATGAAAAACTGTTTTTT. Its translation: CASSPTSNEKLFF.

The chain links TRBV18 to TRBJ2-2; D not certain. V was shortened by 3 bases and J by 6 bases, with 11 bases between the two germline ends. Germline CDR1 KGHSH, CDR2 LQKENI. The length of the CDR3 is 14 residues. CDR3 in amino acids: CASSPPNRSGELFF. The DNA for the CDR3 is TGTGCCAGCTCACCGCCTAATCGGTCCGGGGAGCTGTTTTTT.

J is TRBJ1-2 and V is TRBV27; D gene ambiguous. CDR3 length: 13 amino acids. Trimming took off 1 base at V and 7 bases at J, with 10 bases between the two ends. Germline V gene data show CDR1 as MNHEY and CDR2 as SMNVEV (reference sequence). The CDR3 bases are TGTGCCAGCAGTTTATTACCCATGGCTGGCTACACCTTC. It translates to CASSLLPMAGYTF.

V gene TRBV19 combines with J gene TRBJ2-7; D is uncertain. V gave up 1 base and J gave up 7 bases, with 14 bases separating them. The CDR3 totals 14 residues. Germline lookup yields CDR1 LNHDA and CDR2 SQIVND (reference sequence). CDR3 in DNA: TGTGCCAGTAGTATAGGAGGACGGCGTCAAGAGCAGTACTTC. Translated: CASSIGGRRQEQYF. The entire variable domain, with the rest obtained from reference TRBV19 and TRBJ2-7, is as follows: DGGITQSPKYLFRKEGQNVTLSCEQNLNHDAMYWYRQDPGQGLRLIYYSQIVNDFQKGDIAEGYSVSREKKESFPLTVTSAQKNPTAFYLCASSIGGRRQEQYFGPGTRLTVT.

This clone is a singleton in its sample. J is TRBJ2-1 and V is TRBV18; 12 bases agree with TRBD2. This CDR3 spans 16 amino acids. Unmatched junction bases numbered 5, after V lost 1 base and J lost 7 bases. Germline V gives CDR1 KGHSH, CDR2 LQKENI. DNA for the CDR3: TGTGCCAGCTCACCACGGACTAGCGGGAAGATAAATGAGCAGTTCTTC. Protein product: CASSPRTSGKINEQFF.

The V call is TRBV11-2, the J call TRBJ1-1; D gene unclear. In germline, CDR1 is SGHAT, CDR2 FQNNGV. Trimming pared 5 bases from V and 2 bases from J, leaving 9 bases between. The CDR3 is 13 residues long. CDR3: CASSRLSNTEAFF. The CDR3 bases are TGTGCCAGCAGCAGACTTAGCAACACTGAAGCTTTCTTT.

This clone came up once. The genes are TRBV27 and TRBJ2-4, with 7 bases lining up with TRBD1. Germline trimming cut 5 bases from V and 6 bases from J; bases unmatched to any gene: 4. This CDR3 comprises 13 residues. Per the germline V gene, CDR1 is MNHEY and CDR2 is SMNVEV (reference sequence). The CDR3 loop is CASSPRDRNIQYF. CDR3 DNA sequence: TGTGCCAGCAGTCCCCGGGACAGAAACATTCAGTACTTC.

The table lists this clone with a count of one. The chain recombines TRBV14 with TRBJ2-1, with 13 bases matching TRBD2. Germline loops: CDR1 SGHDN, CDR2 FVKESK. This CDR3 is 18 amino acids long. Trimming cost V 2 bases and J 4 bases; bases outside gene matches: 8. The CDR3 coding sequence is TGTGCCAGCAGCCAAAGGGGACTAGCGGGATCAATTTACAATGAGCAGTTCTTC. Translating it yields CASSQRGLAGSIYNEQFF.

The gene calls are TRBV19 and TRBJ2-7; D gene ambiguous. Germline V gene data show CDR1 as LNHDA and CDR2 as SQIVND (reference sequence). V lost 5 bases to trimming and J lost 0 bases, with 14 bases between them. The CDR3 contains 15 residues. The CDR3 nucleotides read TGTGCCAGTAGTCCCCGTGGGATTGGCTCCTACGAGCAGTACTTC. Protein sequence: CASSPRGIGSYEQYF.

Only a few counts were recorded for this clone. The chain joins TRBV9 to TRBJ1-3, with TRBD1 matching over 7 bases. Trimming cost V 0 bases and J 4 bases; bases outside gene matches: 10. Looked up from germline, CDR1 is SGDLS and CDR2 is YYNGEE. The CDR3 length is 17 residues. CDR3: CASSVATRGPGGNTIYF. CDR3 nucleotide sequence: TGTGCCAGCAGCGTAGCTACGAGGGGGCCGGGAGGAAACACCATATATTTT.

The CDR3 loop reads CASSLSRAYNEQFF. Here the CDR3 DNA reads TGTGCCAGCAGCTTAAGTCGGGCCTACAATGAGCAGTTCTTC. The chain carries TRBV7-2 and TRBJ2-1; no clear D gene. The germline V gene encodes CDR1 SGHTA and CDR2 FQGNSA. CDR3 length equals 14 residues. The V end was cut by 2 bases, the J end by 2 bases, with 7 bases between.

V and J are TRBV5-6 and TRBJ2-3, with 13 bases fitting TRBD2. The junction had 9 bases not matched to a gene; V was cut back by 4 bases and J by 1 base. Germline-derived CDR1 and CDR2 are SGHDT and YYEEEE. The CDR3 runs to 18 residues. In DNA form, the CDR3 reads TGTGCCAGCAGCACGGGACTAGCGGGATGGGGGGGCACAGATACGCAGTATTTT. Translating gives CASSTGLAGWGGTDTQYF.

The CDR3 loop is CASSEGLAGTDTQYF. CDR3 bases: TGCGCCAGCAGCGAGGGACTAGCGGGCACAGATACGCAGTATTTT. V usage is TRBV5-1 and J usage is TRBJ2-3; 11 positions match TRBD2. After removal of 4 bases from V and 1 base from J, the junction contained 2 bases not matched to a gene. The V gene's germline CDR1 is SGHRS and CDR2 YFSETQ. The CDR3 sequence is 15 residues long.

The chain employs TRBV2 and TRBJ2-7; TRBD2 matches 13 bases. The CDR3 extends over 15 amino acids. The junction had 1 base not matched to a gene; V was cut back by 4 bases and J by 1 base. The germline V gene encodes CDR1 SNHLY and CDR2 FYNNEI. The DNA of the CDR3 is TGTGCCAGCAGTGTGGGACTAGCGGGATCCTACGAGCAGTACTTC. Its protein product is CASSVGLAGSYEQYF.

The chain joins TRBV4-3 to TRBJ2-1; 11 nucleotides match TRBD1. V lost 4 bases, J lost 7 bases, and 6 bases stayed unmatched. Germline CDR1 reads LGHNA; CDR2 reads YSLEER. The CDR3 totals 15 residues. Here the CDR3 DNA reads TGCGCCAGCAGCCCCGGACAGGGGGCGCGAAATGAGCAGTTCTTC. Its protein is CASSPGQGARNEQFF.

This chain uses TRBV5-1 with TRBJ1-1; D may be TRBD1 (5 bases). CDR1 and CDR2 from the germline V gene are SGHRS and YFSETQ. The CDR3 contains 14 residues. V lost 1 base and J 2 bases, leaving 9 bases between the germline ends. The CDR3 sequence is CASSLWGDNTEAFF. DNA of the CDR3: TGCGCCAGCAGCTTGTGGGGGGATAACACTGAAGCTTTCTTT.